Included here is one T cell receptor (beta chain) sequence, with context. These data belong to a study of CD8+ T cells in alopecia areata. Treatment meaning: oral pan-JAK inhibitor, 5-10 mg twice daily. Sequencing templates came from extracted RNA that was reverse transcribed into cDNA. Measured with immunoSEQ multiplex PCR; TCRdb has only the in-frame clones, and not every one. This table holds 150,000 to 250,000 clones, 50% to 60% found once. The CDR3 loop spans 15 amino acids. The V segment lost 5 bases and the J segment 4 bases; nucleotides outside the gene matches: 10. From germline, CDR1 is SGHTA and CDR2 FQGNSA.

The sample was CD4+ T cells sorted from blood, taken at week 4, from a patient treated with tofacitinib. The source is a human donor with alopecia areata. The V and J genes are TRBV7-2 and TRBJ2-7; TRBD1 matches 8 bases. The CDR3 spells CASSLRGTGYYEQYF. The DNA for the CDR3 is TGTGCCAGCAGCCTCCGCGGGACAGGCTATTACGAGCAGTACTTC.